This TCR beta chain was profiled in a study of blood T cell repertoires in COVID-19. Whole-study context: The origin of the acute and convalescent COVID-19 samples was the United States, Italy and Spain. In each case, the material was cDNA or gDNA derived from T cells, B-cell-depleted T cells, or PBMCs.

Germline V gene lookup returns CDR1 MNHNY and CDR2 SVGAGI (reference sequence). V lost 6 bases and J lost 1, with 19 bases in between. The CDR3 totals 16 residues. Participant reports of clinical history set cohort assignment. As handled by the study authors: Estimation of nucleated cell counts relied on the amplification of reference gene primers. Here immunoSEQ multiplex PCR was the method, and the copy in TCRdb shows in-frame clones only, minus some. For V, J and clone size, that table is used; D and trimming come from the DNA. The sample includes some 210,000 clones, roughly four fifths of them seen just once.

The sequence came from a man aged 40-49 years who had recovered from COVID-19. Material for sequencing was PBMCs or T cells enriched from blood (not recorded which). This rearrangement joins TRBV6-6 to TRBJ2-7, with D uncertain. CDR3 sequence (DNA): TGTGCCAGCAGCTCCGTTCGGCGGTTAACTTCCTACGAGCAGTACTTC. It yields the protein CASSSVRRLTSYEQYF.